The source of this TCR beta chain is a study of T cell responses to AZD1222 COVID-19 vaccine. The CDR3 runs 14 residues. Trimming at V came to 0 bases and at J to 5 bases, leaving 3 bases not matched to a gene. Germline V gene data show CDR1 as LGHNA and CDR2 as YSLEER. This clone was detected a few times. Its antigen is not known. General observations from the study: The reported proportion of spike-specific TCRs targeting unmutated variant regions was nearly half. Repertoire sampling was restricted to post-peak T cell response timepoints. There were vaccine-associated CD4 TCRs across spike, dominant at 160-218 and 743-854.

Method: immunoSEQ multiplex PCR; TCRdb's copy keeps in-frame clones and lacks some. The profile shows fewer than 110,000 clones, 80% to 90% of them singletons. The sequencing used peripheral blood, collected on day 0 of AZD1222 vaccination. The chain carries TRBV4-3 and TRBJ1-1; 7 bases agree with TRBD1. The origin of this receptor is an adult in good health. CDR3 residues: CASSQETGWTEAFF. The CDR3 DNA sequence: TGCGCCAGCAGCCAAGAGACAGGGTGGACTGAAGCTTTCTTT.